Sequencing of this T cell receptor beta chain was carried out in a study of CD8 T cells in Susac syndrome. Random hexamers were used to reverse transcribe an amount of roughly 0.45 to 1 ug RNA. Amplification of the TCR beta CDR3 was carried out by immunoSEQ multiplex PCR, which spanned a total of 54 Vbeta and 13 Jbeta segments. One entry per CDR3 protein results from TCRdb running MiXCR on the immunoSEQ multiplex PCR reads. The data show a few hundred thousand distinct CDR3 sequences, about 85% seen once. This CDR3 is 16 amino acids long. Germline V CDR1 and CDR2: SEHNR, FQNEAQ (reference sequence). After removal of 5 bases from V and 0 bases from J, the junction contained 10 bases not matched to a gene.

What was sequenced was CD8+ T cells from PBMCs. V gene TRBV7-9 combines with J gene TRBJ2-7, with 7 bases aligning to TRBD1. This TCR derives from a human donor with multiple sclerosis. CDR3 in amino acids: CASSTTRRDSSYEQYF. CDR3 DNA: TGTGCCAGCAGCACAACCCGCCGGGACAGCTCCTACGAGCAGTACTTC.